The 27 T cell receptor beta chains below all came from one sample that was sequenced in a study of cytomegalovirus exposure and HLA in healthy donors listed by TCRdb under 2017. Library preparation used the immunoSEQ multiplex PCR assay. For the multiplex PCR, a mixture combining 60 forward primers for TCR Vbeta segments and 13 reverse primers for TCR Jbeta segments was used. TCRdb obtained this table from immuneACCESS and retained in-frame rearrangements with V and J assigned. These tables miss some clones; where compared with another copy, unresolved V genes account for less than half of the shortfall, and the remainder is unexplained. A total of about 160,000 clones appear in this sample, around two thirds of them only once. Approximately 1.5% of the sample is in the top ten clones. Specimen: PBMCs. The receptors shown here come from a man aged 45-60 years in good health and CMV-seronegative.

The chain employs TRBV7-9 and TRBJ1-2, with a tentative D call TRBD1 (6 bases). Germline assignment: CDR1 SEHNR and CDR2 FQNEAQ (reference sequence). The ends were cut back, 4 bases at V and 1 base at J, with 16 bases in the middle. The CDR3 extends over 16 amino acids. The CDR3 is CASSYGQPFNNYGYTF. The CDR3 nucleotides are TGTGCCAGCAGCTACGGACAGCCTTTTAATAACTATGGCTACACCTTC. Using reference TRBV7-9 and TRBJ1-2 for the parts outside the CDR3, the full variable domain is DTGVSQNPRHKITKRGQNVTFRCDPISEHNRLYWYRQTLGQGPEFLTYFQNEAQLEKSRLLSDRFSAERPKGSFSTLEIQRTEQGDSAMYLCASSYGQPFNNYGYTFGSGTRLTVV.

The chain joins TRBV5-1 to TRBJ2-7, with 8 bases that match TRBD2. Germline V gene data show CDR1 as SGHRS and CDR2 as YFSETQ. This CDR3 has 14 amino acids. The trim removed 1 base at V and 6 bases at J, leaving 6 bases unmatched. The CDR3, as DNA: TGCGCCAGCAGCTTGACTAGCGGCTCTCTCGAGCAGTACTTC. Protein product: CASSLTSGSLEQYF.

The chain recombines TRBV7-6 with TRBJ2-3, with 14 positions matching TRBD2. The CDR3 has 19 amino acids. Germline V CDR1 and CDR2: SGHVS, FNYEAQ. J lost 0 bases, V lost 5 bases, and 10 bases had no gene match. The DNA for the CDR3 is TGTGCCAGCAGCCACCTGGGACTAGCGGGGGTATCGAGCACAGATACGCAGTATTTT. This sequence encodes CASSHLGLAGVSSTDTQYF.

The chain couples TRBV2 to TRBJ2-2, with a weak D call TRBD1 (6 bases). The V end was cut by 5 bases, the J end by 7 bases, with 14 bases between. This CDR3 has 14 residues. From germline, CDR1 is SNHLY and CDR2 FYNNEI. CDR3 DNA sequence: TGTGCCAGCAGTTCCAGGGGAAACGGCGGGGAGCTGTTTTTT. This codes for CASSSRGNGGELFF.

The V and J genes are TRBV19 and TRBJ1-1; maybe TRBD1 (5 bases). Trimming removed 5 bases from V and 2 bases from J, with 12 bases in between. This CDR3 has 14 residues. Per the germline V gene, CDR1 is LNHDA and CDR2 is SQIVND (reference sequence). This chain's CDR3 is CASSLGTYNTEAFF. In DNA, the CDR3 is TGTGCCAGTAGTCTAGGGACTTATAACACTGAAGCTTTCTTT.

V is TRBV5-1 and J is TRBJ2-5; D ambiguous. The CDR3 consists of 13 residues. Trimming took 4 bases from V and 5 from J, leaving 12 bases between them. Germline CDR1 reads SGHRS; CDR2 reads YFSETQ. This chain's CDR3 is CASSTDIRETQYF. DNA of the CDR3: TGCGCCAGCAGCACCGACATCCGGGAGACCCAGTACTTC.

The rearrangement uses TRBV9 and TRBJ2-7; 11 bases fit TRBD1. The germline V gene has CDR1 SGDLS and CDR2 YYNGEE. This CDR3 has 16 residues. Trimming removed 3 bases from V and 5 bases from J; junction bases left unmatched: 10. The CDR3 DNA is TGTGCCAGCAGCGAATGGACAGGGGGCGCGATCGACGAGCAGTACTTC. Its translation is CASSEWTGGAIDEQYF.

The V gene is TRBV10-1, the J gene TRBJ1-2, with TRBD1 matching 9 bases. Trimming at V came to 3 bases and at J to 8 bases, leaving 10 bases not matched to a gene. This CDR3 contains 15 residues. Germline V gives CDR1 WNHNN, CDR2 SYGVQD (reference sequence). CDR3 sequence: CASSDPGQGVGGYTF. The CDR3 bases are TGCGCCAGCAGTGATCCGGGACAGGGAGTAGGAGGCTACACCTTC.

This clone was counted between two and nine times. The chain couples TRBV28 to TRBJ2-7, with TRBD1 identical over 9 bases. Germline V lookup: CDR1 MDHEN, CDR2 SYDVKM. There are 15 residues in the CDR3. V lost 5 bases to trimming and J lost 4 bases; unmatched junction nucleotides: 9. CDR3 DNA sequence: TGTGCCAGCAGTGCCCGCCCGGGACAGGGTTACGAGCAGTACTTC. This sequence encodes CASSARPGQGYEQYF.

V usage is TRBV2 and J usage is TRBJ1-1; D is uncertain. Germline V gives CDR1 SNHLY, CDR2 FYNNEI. The CDR3 is 14 residues long. Trimming left V 5 bases short and J 4 bases short, with 14 bases between. CDR3 in amino acids: CASSREGTITEAFF. CDR3 nucleotide sequence: TGTGCCAGCAGTAGGGAGGGAACGATCACTGAAGCTTTCTTT.

The chain uses TRBV5-1 and TRBJ2-7; D gene ambiguous. Trimming removed 5 bases at V and 0 bases at J, with 12 bases between. The CDR3 is made up of 14 amino acids. Germline CDR1 reads SGHRS; CDR2 reads YFSETQ. As DNA, the CDR3 is TGCGCCAGCAGGCTCTACGGGTCCTCCTACGAGCAGTACTTC. Translation: CASRLYGSSYEQYF.

This chain links TRBV5-8 with TRBJ2-7, with TRBD1 matching 7 bases. CDR1 and CDR2 from the germline V gene are SGHTS and YDEGEE. V lost 4 bases to trimming and J lost 12 bases; unmatched junction nucleotides: 19. The CDR3 loop spans 15 amino acids. CDR3 nucleotides: TGTGCCAGCAGCGGAGGCAGGGCCCAGGGACAGAAGTCGTACTTC. Encoded protein: CASSGGRAQGQKSYF. Full variable domain (missing parts from reference TRBV5-8 and TRBJ2-7): EAGVTQSPTHLIKTRGQQATLRCSPISGHTSVYWYQQALGLGLQFLLWYDEGEERNRGNFPPRFSGRQFPNYSSELNVNALELEDSALYLCASSGGRAQGQKSYFGPGTRLTVT.

The J gene is TRBJ1-2, the V gene TRBV5-1; D uncertain. Germline V lookup: CDR1 SGHRS, CDR2 YFSETQ. CDR3 size: 12 residues. V lost 4 bases, J lost 5 bases, and 9 bases lay in between. CDR3 nucleotides: TGCGCCAGCAGCCTAGGCTTATATGGCTACACCTTC. This gives the protein CASSLGLYGYTF. The full variable domain, with the rest looked up from reference TRBV5-1 and TRBJ1-2, is KAGVTQTPRYLIKTRGQQVTLSCSPISGHRSVSWYQQTPGQGLQFLFEYFSETQRNKGNFPGRFSGRQFSNSRSEMNVSTLELGDSALYLCASSLGLYGYTFGSGTRLTVV.

The rearrangement uses TRBV6-5 and TRBJ2-7; TRBD1 aligns across 8 bases. V was clipped by 6 bases and J by 5 bases; unmatched bases: 9. This CDR3 has 14 residues. Germline-derived CDR1 and CDR2 are MNHEY and SVGAGI. CDR3 in DNA: TGTGCCAGCAGCGGGGGACAGGCGGTAGACGAGCAGTACTTC. Protein sequence: CASSGGQAVDEQYF.

This clone has only one observation. This chain connects TRBV7-3 to TRBJ1-2; tentatively, D is TRBD1 (5 bases). Germline-derived CDR1 and CDR2 are SGHTA and FQGTGA. The V and J ends lost 2 bases and 2 bases respectively, with 12 bases between them. The CDR3 runs to 15 residues. The CDR3 protein is CASSLLGGANYGYTF. The CDR3 region has the DNA TGTGCCAGCAGCTTATTGGGGGGAGCGAACTATGGCTACACCTTC.

V and J are TRBV21-1 and TRBJ1-5; no check of the table's D call, TRBD1, against the DNA was made. TRBV21-1 is assigned pseudogene status. The CDR3 spans 16 residues. The CDR3 nucleotides are TGTGCCAGCAGCGTCCGGGGACAGTATACGGATCAGCCCCAGCATTTT. It is translated as CASSVRGQYTDQPQHF.

V gene TRBV20-1 combines with J gene TRBJ2-7, with D possibly matching TRBD2 (5 bases). Trimming left V 6 bases short and J 5 bases short, with 8 bases between. The CDR3 has 10 residues. Germline V gene sequence: CDR1 DFQATT, CDR2 SNEGSKA (reference sequence). Here the CDR3 DNA reads TGCAGTGCCTGGGGAGACGAGCAGTACTTC. Amino acids: CSAWGDEQYF.

On this clone itself: An end of the junction differs from the germline gene, which may be a read error. V usage is TRBV7-3 and J usage is TRBJ2-3; 11 nucleotides align to TRBD1. Germline CDR1 reads SGHTA; CDR2 reads FQGTGA. The CDR3 contains 14 residues. CDR3 amino acids: CASSWDRGSDTQYF. The CDR3 nucleotides are TGTGCCAGCAGCTGGGACAGGGGGTCAGATACACAGTATTTT.

The chain carries TRBV29-1 and TRBJ1-1; D is possibly TRBD1 (6 bases). Per germline, CDR1 SQVTM and CDR2 ANQGSEA. V was cut by 7 bases and J by 3 bases, with 12 bases left in between. The CDR3 contains 12 residues. DNA of the CDR3: TGCAGCGCTATAACAGGGTACACTGAAGCTTTCTTT. This sequence encodes CSAITGYTEAFF.

The chain recombines TRBV18 with TRBJ1-5; D is possibly TRBD1 (6 bases). The CDR3 runs to 14 residues. CDR1 and CDR2 from the germline V gene are KGHSH and LQKENI. Trimming shortened V by 10 bases and J by 1 base, and 14 bases separated the two germline ends. The CDR3 nucleotides read TGTGCCACCTCCGGACAGATGAGCAATCAGCCCCAGCATTTT. This encodes CATSGQMSNQPQHF.

The rearrangement joins TRBV11-3 to TRBJ2-1, with D possibly being TRBD1 (6 bases). There are 16 residues in the CDR3. Trimming pared 3 bases from V and 8 bases from J, leaving 20 bases between. Germline CDR1 SGHNT, CDR2 YENEEA. The CDR3 DNA is TGTGCCAGCAGCTTGTCGGGACACCCGGGGTTGGATGAGCAGTTCTTC. Translated: CASSLSGHPGLDEQFF.

This chain links TRBV29-1 with TRBJ2-1; perhaps TRBD2 as D (7 bases). V was shortened by 3 bases and J by 3 bases, with 12 bases between the two germline ends. CDR3 length: 14 residues. Germline CDR1 reads SQVTM; CDR2 reads ANQGSEA. The CDR3 spells CSVEGGAFYNEQFF. CDR3 bases: TGCAGCGTTGAGGGGGGGGCTTTCTACAATGAGCAGTTCTTC.

The J gene is TRBJ2-3, the V gene TRBV5-1, with D perhaps TRBD1 (6 bases). V was cut by 1 base and J by 7 bases, with 16 bases left in between. CDR1 is SGHRS and CDR2 is YFSETQ in the germline V gene. The CDR3 contains 15 residues. CDR3 sequence reads: CASSLTDRNTNTQYF. The CDR3 region has the DNA TGCGCCAGCAGCTTGACGGACAGAAACACGAATACGCAGTATTTT.

V is TRBV6-1 and J is TRBJ1-6, with D perhaps matching TRBD1 (6 bases). Trimming pared 1 base from V and 7 bases from J, leaving 11 bases between. Germline CDR1 reads MNHNS; CDR2 reads SASEGT. The CDR3 length is 15 residues. CDR3 coding DNA: TGTGCCAGCAGTGAAGACAGGGTTAGGAATTCACCCCTCCACTTT. Its protein is CASSEDRVRNSPLHF.

This clone was detected a few times. V usage is TRBV13 and J usage is TRBJ1-1, with TRBD1 as a possible D gene (6 bases). Germline V lookup: CDR1 PRHDT, CDR2 FYEKMQ (reference sequence). The CDR3 spans 13 residues. The V end was cut by 5 bases, the J end by 5 bases, with 12 bases between. The CDR3 spells CASSLRGGTEAFF. The CDR3 nucleotides read TGTGCCAGCAGCCTAAGAGGGGGAACTGAAGCTTTCTTT.

The V gene is TRBV9, the J gene TRBJ1-1; tentative D call: TRBD1 (6 bases). The CDR3 is 14 amino acids. V gave up 0 bases and J gave up 5 bases, with 11 bases separating them. Germline CDR1 SGDLS, CDR2 YYNGEE. In DNA form, the CDR3 reads TGTGCCAGCAGCGTAGAAGCACAGGGTACTGAAGCTTTCTTT. It codes for CASSVEAQGTEAFF.

This clone was detected once. The V gene is TRBV29-1, the J gene TRBJ2-5; possibly TRBD1 for D (5 bases). CDR3 size: 13 residues. V lost 6 bases and J 5 bases, leaving 16 bases between the germline ends. The V gene's germline CDR1 is SQVTM and CDR2 ANQGSEA. The CDR3 region has the DNA TGCAGCGTCCTCAGACAGACCACCGAGACCCAGTACTTC. Translation: CSVLRQTTETQYF.